The source of this TCR beta chain is a study of cytomegalovirus exposure and HLA in healthy donors (dated by TCRdb to the late 2010s). With regard to the full study: The 666 repertoires of the first cohort and the 95 to 150 validation repertoires were produced on the same platform, according to a later analysis. To predict cytomegalovirus infection status, the study brought together high-throughput TCR immunosequencing, statistical association of individual TCRs with disease status, and machine learning. Along with the roughly 710-subject first cohort, a separate validation cohort of over a hundred different subjects was used. The study aimed to test whether cataloging public T cell receptors could reveal signatures of past pathogen exposure.

Here is what the overall study found, with its caveats: A few of the identified cytomegalovirus-associated TCR beta chains were confirmed in vitro to be specific for cytomegalovirus antigens. Subsequent analysis determined that TCRs grouped into clusters in the first cohort also showed a tendency toward co-occurrence across the roughly 110 validation repertoires, and 85% to 95% of cluster scores exceeded 0. Across donors, most TCR sequences were observed very rarely, whereas some public TCRs were present in many individuals. A later analysis lacked HLA typing for the validation cohort, so it scored co-occurrence in that cohort across all 130 or so repertoires. The study gave a list of 150 to 200 TCR beta chains associated with cytomegalovirus. It was suggested by the authors that the approach could potentially be generalized to other disease states and immunological phenotypes. The classifier was reported to diagnose cytomegalovirus status with high specificity and sensitivity in both the original cohort and the validation cohort.

Including the terminal cysteine and phenylalanine, the CDR3 comprises 14 residues. Only the CDR3 DNA stays, 42 bases, in frame from base 1. V loses 4 bases of germline sequence and J loses 2 bases, and the interval between the two ends is 13 bases. The germline V gene yields SGHDT for CDR1 and YYEEEE for CDR2. Library prep was done by the immunoSEQ multiplex PCR assay. Under the source paper's analysis protocol: A statistical classification framework was developed to diagnose cytomegalovirus status using the catalog of TCR beta chain sequences. Not all clones reach the TCRdb copy of this immuneACCESS table, which keeps in-frame sequences only. Checked studies attribute under half of the gap to unresolved V genes and leave the rest unexplained. V, J and clone size were drawn from that table, and D and trimming were deduced from the DNA. For this sample the table gives 150,000 to 200,000 clones, of which 86% were detected only once. Of the sample, more than 2% is held by the ten largest clones.

The donors belonged to the validation cohort of approximately 130 subjects, which was separate from the approximately 700-subject first cohort. Turning to this clone: Its antigen is unknown. Base qualities were left out, and no much larger clone turns up one base away.

This TCR was sampled from a woman aged 18-29 years in good health and CMV-seronegative. Sequencing was done on a sample of PBMCs. The sequence joins TRBV5-6 to TRBJ2-7; 6 matching bases give a weak D call of TRBD1. The CDR3 has the sequence CASSQRGSPYEQYF. The DNA sequence is TGTGCCAGCAGCCAAAGGGGGTCCCCCTACGAGCAGTACTTC.